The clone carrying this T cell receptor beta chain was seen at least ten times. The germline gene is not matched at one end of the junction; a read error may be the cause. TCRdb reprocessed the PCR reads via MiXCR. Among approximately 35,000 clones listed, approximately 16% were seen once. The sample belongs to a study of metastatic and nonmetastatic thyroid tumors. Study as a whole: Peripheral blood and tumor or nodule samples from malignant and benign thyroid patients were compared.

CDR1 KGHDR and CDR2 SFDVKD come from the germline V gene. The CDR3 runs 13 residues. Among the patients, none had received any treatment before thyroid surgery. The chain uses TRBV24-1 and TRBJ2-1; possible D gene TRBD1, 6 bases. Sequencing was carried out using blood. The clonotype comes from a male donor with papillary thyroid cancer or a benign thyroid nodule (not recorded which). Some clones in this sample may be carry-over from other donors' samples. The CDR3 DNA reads TGTGCCACCAGTGGCCCCTCGACAGGTCCAAAGTCCTTC. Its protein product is CATSGPSTGPKSF.